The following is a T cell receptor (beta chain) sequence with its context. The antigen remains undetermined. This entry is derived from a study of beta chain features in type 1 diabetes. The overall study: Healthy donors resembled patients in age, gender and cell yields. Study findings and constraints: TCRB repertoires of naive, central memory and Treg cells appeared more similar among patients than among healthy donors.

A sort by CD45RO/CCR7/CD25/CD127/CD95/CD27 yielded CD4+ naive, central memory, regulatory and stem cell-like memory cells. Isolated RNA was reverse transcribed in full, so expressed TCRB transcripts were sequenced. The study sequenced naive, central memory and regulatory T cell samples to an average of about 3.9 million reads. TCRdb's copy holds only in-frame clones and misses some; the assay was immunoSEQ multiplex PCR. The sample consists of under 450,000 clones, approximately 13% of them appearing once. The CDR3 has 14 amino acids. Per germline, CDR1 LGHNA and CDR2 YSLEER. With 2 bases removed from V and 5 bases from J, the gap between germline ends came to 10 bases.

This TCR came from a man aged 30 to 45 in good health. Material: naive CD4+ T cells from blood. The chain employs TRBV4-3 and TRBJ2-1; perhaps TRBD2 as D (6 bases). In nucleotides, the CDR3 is TGCGCCAGCAGCCAACTGGGACTCCACAATGAGCAGTTCTTC. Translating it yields CASSQLGLHNEQFF.